This T cell receptor (beta chain) was retrieved from a study of blood T cell repertoires in COVID-19. Turning to the study itself: Both acute and convalescent COVID-19 samples were obtained from the United States, Italy and Spain.

Germline V lookup: CDR1 LNHDA, CDR2 SQIVND (reference sequence). CDR3 length: 17 residues. V lost 0 bases and J lost 8; bases outside the gene matches: 14. Authors' data handling: For nucleated cells, counts were estimated from reference gene primer amplification. The data were produced by immunoSEQ multiplex PCR, yet TCRdb's version contains in-frame clones alone and is incomplete. V, J and clone size reflect that table, while D and trimming were determined from the DNA. The sample includes more than 70,000 clones, approximately 86% of them seen just once. The receptor was isolated from an elderly woman with acute or convalescent COVID-19. Sequenced material: peripheral blood. The chain recombines TRBV19 with TRBJ1-2; the match to TRBD1 covers 8 bases. CDR3 residues: CASSIDVESGGKEGYTF. The DNA for the CDR3 is TGTGCCAGTAGTATAGATGTGGAGTCAGGGGGCAAGGAAGGCTACACCTTC.